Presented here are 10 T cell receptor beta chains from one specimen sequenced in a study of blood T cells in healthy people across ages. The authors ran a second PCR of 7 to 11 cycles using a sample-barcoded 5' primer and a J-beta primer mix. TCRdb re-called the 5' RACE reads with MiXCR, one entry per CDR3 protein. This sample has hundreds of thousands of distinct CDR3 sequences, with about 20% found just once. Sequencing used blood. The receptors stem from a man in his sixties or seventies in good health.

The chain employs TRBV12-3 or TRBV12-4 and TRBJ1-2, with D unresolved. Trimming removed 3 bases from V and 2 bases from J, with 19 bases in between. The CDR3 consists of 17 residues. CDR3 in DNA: TGTGCCAGCAGTTTGGGCCCCCGGGGAGAAGTCAACTATGGCTACACCTTC. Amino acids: CASSLGPRGEVNYGYTF.

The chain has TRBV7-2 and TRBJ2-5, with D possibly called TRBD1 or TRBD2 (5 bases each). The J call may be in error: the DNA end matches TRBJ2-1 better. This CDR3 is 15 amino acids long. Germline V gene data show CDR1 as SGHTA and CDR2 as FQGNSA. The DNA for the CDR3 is TGTGCCAGCAGCTTAGATTCAGGGACGCACAATGAGCAGTTCTTC. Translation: CASSLDSGTHNEQFF.

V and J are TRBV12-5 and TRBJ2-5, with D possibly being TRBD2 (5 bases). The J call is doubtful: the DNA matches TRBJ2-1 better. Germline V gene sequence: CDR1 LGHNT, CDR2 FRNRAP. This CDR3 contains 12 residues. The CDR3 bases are TGTGCTAGTGGCCTCTTCGGGGATGAGCAGTTCTTC. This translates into CASGLFGDEQFF.

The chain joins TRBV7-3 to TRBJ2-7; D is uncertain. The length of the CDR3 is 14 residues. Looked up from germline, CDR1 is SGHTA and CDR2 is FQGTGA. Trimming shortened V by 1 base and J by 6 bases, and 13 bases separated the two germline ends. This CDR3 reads CASSLSGGSTEQYV. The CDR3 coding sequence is TGTGCCAGCAGCTTAAGCGGTGGATCTACCGAGCAGTACGTC.

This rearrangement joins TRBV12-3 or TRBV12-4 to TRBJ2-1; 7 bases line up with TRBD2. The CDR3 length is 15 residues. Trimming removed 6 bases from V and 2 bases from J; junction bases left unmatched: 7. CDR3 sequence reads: CASREPGLPYNEQFF. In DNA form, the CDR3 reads TGTGCCAGCAGAGAACCGGGACTACCCTACAATGAGCAGTTCTTC.

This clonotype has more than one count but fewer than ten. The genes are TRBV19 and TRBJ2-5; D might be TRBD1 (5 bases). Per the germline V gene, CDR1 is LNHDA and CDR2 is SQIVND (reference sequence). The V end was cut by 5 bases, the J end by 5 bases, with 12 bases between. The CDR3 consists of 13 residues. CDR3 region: CASSQGMLETQYF. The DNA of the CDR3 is TGTGCCAGTAGTCAGGGCATGTTGGAGACCCAGTACTTC.

The CDR3 DNA follows: TGTGCCATCAGTATAGTCGGGCGCACAGATACGCAGTATTTT. Translating it yields CAISIVGRTDTQYF. V and J are TRBV10-3 and TRBJ2-3; D unclear. This CDR3 spans 14 amino acids. V was pared by 5 bases and J by 1 base, with 10 bases between. Looked up from germline, CDR1 is ENHRY and CDR2 is SYGVKD.

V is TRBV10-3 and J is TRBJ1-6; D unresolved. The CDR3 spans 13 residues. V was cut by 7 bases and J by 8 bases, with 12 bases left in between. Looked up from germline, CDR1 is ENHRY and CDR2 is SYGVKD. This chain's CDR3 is CAIKERDDSPLHF. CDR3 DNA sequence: TGTGCCATCAAGGAGCGGGATGATTCACCCCTCCACTTT.

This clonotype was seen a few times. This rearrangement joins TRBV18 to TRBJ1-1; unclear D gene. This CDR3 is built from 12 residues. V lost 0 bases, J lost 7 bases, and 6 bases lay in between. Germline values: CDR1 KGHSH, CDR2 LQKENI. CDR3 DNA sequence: TGTGCCAGCTCACCACCGAGTCGTGAAGCTTTCTTT. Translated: CASSPPSREAFF.

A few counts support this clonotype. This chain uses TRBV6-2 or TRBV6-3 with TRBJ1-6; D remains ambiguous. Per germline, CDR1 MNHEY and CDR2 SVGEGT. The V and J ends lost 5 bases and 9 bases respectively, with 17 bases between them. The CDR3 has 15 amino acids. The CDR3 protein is CASSSTVKRGSPLHF. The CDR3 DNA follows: TGTGCCAGCAGTAGTACAGTCAAACGGGGTTCACCCCTCCACTTT.